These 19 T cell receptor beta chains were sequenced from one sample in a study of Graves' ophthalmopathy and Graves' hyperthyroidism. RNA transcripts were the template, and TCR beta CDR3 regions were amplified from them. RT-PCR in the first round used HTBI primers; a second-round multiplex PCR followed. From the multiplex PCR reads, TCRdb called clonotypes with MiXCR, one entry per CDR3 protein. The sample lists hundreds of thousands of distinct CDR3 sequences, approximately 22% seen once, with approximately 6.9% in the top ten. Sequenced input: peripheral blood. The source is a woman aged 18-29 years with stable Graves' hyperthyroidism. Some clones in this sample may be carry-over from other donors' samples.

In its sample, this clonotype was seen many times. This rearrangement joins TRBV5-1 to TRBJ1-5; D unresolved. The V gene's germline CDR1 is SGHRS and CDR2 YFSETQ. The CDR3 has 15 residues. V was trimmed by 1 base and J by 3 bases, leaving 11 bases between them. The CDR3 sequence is CASSLNRQFNQPQHF. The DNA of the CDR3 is TGCGCCAGCAGCTTGAATCGGCAGTTCAATCAGCCCCAGCATTTT.

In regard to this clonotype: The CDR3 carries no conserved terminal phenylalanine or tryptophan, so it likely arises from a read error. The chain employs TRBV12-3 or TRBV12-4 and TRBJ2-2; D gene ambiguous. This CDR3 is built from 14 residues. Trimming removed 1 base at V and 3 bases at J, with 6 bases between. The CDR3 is CASSLDSHTGELFY. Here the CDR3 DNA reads TGTGCCAGCAGTTTAGACAGCCACACCGGGGAGCTGTTTTAT.

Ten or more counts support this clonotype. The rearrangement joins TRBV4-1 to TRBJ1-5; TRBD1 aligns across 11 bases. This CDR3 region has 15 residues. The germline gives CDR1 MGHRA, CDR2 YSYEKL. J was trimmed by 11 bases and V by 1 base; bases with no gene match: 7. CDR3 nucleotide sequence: TGCGCCAGCAGCCAAGGGTGGGACAGGGGGGCGACCCAGCATTTT. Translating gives CASSQGWDRGATQHF.

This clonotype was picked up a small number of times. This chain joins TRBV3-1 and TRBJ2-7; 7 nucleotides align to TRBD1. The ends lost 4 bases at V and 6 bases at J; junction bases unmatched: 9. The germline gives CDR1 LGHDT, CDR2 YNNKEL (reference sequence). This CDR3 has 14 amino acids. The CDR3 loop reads CASSLGTVGREQYF. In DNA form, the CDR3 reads TGTGCCAGCAGCCTAGGGACAGTCGGGCGCGAGCAGTACTTC.

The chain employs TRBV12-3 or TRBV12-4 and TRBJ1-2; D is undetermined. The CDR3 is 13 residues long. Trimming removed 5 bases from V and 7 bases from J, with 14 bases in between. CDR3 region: CASSPTRRGGYTF. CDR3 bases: TGTGCCAGCAGTCCCACCCGGCGAGGTGGCTACACCTTC.

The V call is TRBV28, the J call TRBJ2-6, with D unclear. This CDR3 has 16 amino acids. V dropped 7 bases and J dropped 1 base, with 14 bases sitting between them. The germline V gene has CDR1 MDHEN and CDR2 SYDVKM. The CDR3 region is CASTPAEVSGANVLTF. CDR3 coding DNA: TGTGCCAGCACCCCGGCAGAAGTTTCTGGGGCCAACGTCCTGACTTTC.

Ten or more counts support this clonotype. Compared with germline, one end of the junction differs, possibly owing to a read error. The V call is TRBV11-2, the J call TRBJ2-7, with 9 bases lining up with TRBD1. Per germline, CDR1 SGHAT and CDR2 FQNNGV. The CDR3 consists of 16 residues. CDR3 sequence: CASSLEYGQGSHEQYF. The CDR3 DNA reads TGTGCCAGCAGCCTAGAATATGGACAGGGGAGCCACGAGCAGTACTTC.

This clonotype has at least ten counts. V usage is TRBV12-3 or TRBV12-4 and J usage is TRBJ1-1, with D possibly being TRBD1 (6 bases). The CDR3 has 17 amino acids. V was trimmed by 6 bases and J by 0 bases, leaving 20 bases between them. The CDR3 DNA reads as TGTGCCAGCAGCGGACCAGACAGGAGGCTTATGAACACTGAAGCTTTCTTT. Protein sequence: CASSGPDRRLMNTEAFF.

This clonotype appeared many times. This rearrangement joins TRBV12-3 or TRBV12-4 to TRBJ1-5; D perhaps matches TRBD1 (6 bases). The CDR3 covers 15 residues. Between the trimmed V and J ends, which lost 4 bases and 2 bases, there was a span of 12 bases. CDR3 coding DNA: TGTGCCAGCAGTTCAAGGGACATCGGCAATCAGCCCCAGCATTTT. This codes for CASSSRDIGNQPQHF.

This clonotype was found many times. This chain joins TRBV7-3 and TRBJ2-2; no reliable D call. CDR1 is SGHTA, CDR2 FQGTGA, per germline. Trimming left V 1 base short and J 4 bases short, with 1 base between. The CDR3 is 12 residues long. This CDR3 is CASSLITGELFF. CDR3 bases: TGTGCCAGCAGCTTAATCACCGGGGAGCTGTTTTTT.

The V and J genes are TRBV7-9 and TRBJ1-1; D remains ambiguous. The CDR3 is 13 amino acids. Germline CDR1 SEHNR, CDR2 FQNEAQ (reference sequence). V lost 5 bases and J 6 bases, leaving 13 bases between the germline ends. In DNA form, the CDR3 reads TGTGCCAGCAGCCTAGGTGTGTCCCCTGAAGCTTTCTTT. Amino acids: CASSLGVSPEAFF.

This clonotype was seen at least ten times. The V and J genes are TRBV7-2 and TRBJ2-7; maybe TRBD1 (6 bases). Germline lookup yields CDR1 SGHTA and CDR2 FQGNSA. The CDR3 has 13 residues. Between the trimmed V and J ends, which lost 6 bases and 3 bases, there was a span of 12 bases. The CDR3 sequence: CASSHAQGYEQYF. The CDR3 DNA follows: TGTGCCAGCAGTCACGCACAGGGCTACGAGCAGTACTTC.

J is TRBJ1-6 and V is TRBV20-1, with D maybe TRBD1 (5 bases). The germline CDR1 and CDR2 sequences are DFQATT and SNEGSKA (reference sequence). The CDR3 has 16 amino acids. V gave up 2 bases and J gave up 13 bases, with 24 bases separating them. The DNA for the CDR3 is TGCAGTGCTAGATCCGGGGGACGGCTGTCCCCTACGCCCCTCCACTTT. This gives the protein CSARSGGRLSPTPLHF.

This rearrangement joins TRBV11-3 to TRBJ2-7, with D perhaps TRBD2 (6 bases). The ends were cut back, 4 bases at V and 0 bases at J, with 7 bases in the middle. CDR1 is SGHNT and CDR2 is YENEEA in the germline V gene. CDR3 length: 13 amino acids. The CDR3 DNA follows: TGTGCCAGCAGCTCTAGCGACTCCTACGAGCAGTACTTC. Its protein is CASSSSDSYEQYF.

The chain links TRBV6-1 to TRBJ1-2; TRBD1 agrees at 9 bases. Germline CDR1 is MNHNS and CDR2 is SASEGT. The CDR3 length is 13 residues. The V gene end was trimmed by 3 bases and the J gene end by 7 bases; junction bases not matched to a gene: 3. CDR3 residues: CASSDGDRVGYTF. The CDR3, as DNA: TGTGCCAGCAGTGATGGGGACAGGGTTGGCTACACCTTC.

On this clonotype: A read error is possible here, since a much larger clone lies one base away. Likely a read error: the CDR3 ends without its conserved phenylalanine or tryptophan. CDR3 nucleotides: TGCGCCAGCAGCTTCGGTTCAGGGTCGGGAAACACCATATATTTA. It encodes CASSFGSGSGNTIYL. This chain uses TRBV5-1 with TRBJ1-3; TRBD1 is a possible D gene (5 bases). Germline V CDR1 and CDR2: SGHRS, YFSETQ. Between the trimmed V and J ends, which lost 2 bases and 4 bases, there was a span of 13 bases. CDR3 size: 15 residues.

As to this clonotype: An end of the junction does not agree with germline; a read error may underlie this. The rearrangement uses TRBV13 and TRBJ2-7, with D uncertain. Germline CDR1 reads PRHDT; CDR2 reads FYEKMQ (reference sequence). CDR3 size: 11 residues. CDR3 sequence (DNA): TGTGCCAGCAGCTTAGCCTTTATCCTTAGCTTC. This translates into CASSLAFILSF.

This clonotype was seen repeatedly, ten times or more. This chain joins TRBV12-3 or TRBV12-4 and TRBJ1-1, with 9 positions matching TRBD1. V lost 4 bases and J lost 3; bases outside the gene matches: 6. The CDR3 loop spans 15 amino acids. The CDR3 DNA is TGTGCCAGCAGTTCAGCCGGGACAGGGCACACTGAAGCTTTCTTT. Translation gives CASSSAGTGHTEAFF.

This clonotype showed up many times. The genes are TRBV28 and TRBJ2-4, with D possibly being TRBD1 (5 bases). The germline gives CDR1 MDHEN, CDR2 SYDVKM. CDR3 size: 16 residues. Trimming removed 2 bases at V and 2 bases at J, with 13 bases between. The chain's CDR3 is CASSLRPRDTKNIQYF. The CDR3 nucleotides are TGTGCCAGCAGTTTACGGCCCAGGGATACCAAAAACATTCAGTACTTC.